This T cell receptor beta chain was sequenced for a study of control samples from healthy donors and cancer patients. The table lists this clone with a count of one. Assay: immunoSEQ multiplex PCR; the TCRdb copy retains only in-frame clones and omits some. The table records 110,000 to 150,000 clones, 90% to 95% of them present only once. The CDR3 runs to 16 residues. The V and J ends lost 0 bases and 0 bases respectively, with 13 bases between them. Per germline, CDR1 SGDLS and CDR2 YYNGEE. This receptor was taken from a man aged 40-49 years in good health. The chain couples TRBV9 to TRBJ2-7; either TRBD1 or TRBD2 may supply D (6 bases each). Sequenced: blood. In DNA, the CDR3 is TGTGCCAGCAGCGTAGCTTGGGGGGCCGACTCCTACGAGCAGTACTTC. Encoded protein: CASSVAWGADSYEQYF.